This T cell receptor (beta chain) was documented in a study of cytomegalovirus exposure and HLA in healthy donors. Overall study context: It was reported in a later analysis that the approximately 110 validation repertoires used the same platform as the approximately 650 first-cohort repertoires.

About this clone: Its antigen remains unknown.

The CDR3 consists of 13 residues. The V end lost 2 bases, the J end lost 11 bases, and 16 bases lay between the germline ends. Germline assignment: CDR1 MNHNS and CDR2 SASEGT. The donors were in the approximately 130-subject validation cohort, distinct from the roughly 720-subject first cohort. Generated by immunoSEQ multiplex PCR, the TCRdb table keeps only in-frame clones and is missing some. The repertoire includes 200,000 to 300,000 clones, around 85% of them detected once, and around 1.2% sits in the top ten. Study-level findings and limits: Confirmation was obtained in vitro that a few CMV-associated chains are specific for CMV antigens.

Material for sequencing was PBMCs. The TCR originated in a young woman in good health and CMV-seropositive. The V call is TRBV6-1, the J call TRBJ2-7, with a tentative D call TRBD1 (6 bases). CDR3 coding DNA: TGTGCCAGCAGTGAATTTCCAGGGGCACTCGAGTACTTC. This translates into CASSEFPGALEYF.